These 11 T cell receptor beta chains were sequenced from one sample in a study of cytomegalovirus exposure and HLA in healthy donors. PCR employed 60 Vbeta and 13 Jbeta primers. This table comes from immunoSEQ multiplex PCR, and its TCRdb copy is limited to in-frame clones, with some not included. The profile shows almost 200,000 clones, 79% of them singletons. The material sequenced was PBMCs. These receptors originate from a male donor in good health and CMV-seropositive.

The chain is built from TRBV7-6 and TRBJ1-2; 7 bases match TRBD1. Germline V gene sequence: CDR1 SGHVS, CDR2 FNYEAQ. The CDR3 contains 14 residues. Germline trimming cut 5 bases from V and 3 bases from J; bases unmatched to any gene: 6. CDR3 residues: CASSPRTGYYGYTF. The CDR3 DNA follows: TGTGCCAGCAGCCCTAGGACAGGCTACTATGGCTACACCTTC.

This clone was observed a single time. The V and J genes are TRBV5-4 and TRBJ1-2; unclear D gene. The V end lost 1 base, the J end lost 4 bases, and 11 bases lay between the germline ends. CDR3 length: 14 residues. Germline V lookup: CDR1 SGHNT, CDR2 YYREEE (reference sequence). The CDR3 DNA follows: TGTGCCAGCAGCTTGTCCGGGTATAGCTATGGCTACACCTTC. Its translation: CASSLSGYSYGYTF. Full variable domain (missing parts from reference TRBV5-4 and TRBJ1-2): ETGVTQSPTHLIKTRGQQVTLRCSSQSGHNTVSWYQQALGQGPQFIFQYYREEENGRGNFPPRFSGLQFPNYSSELNVNALELDDSALYLCASSLSGYSYGYTFGSGTRLTVV.

This clone was counted only a few times. CDR3: CASSPRETGGYGYTF. Here the CDR3 DNA reads TGTGCCAGCTCACCAAGAGAGACAGGGGGCTATGGCTACACCTTC. This chain uses TRBV18 with TRBJ1-2; 9 bases line up with TRBD1. Unmatched junction bases numbered 5, after V lost 2 bases and J lost 4 bases. Germline lookup yields CDR1 KGHSH and CDR2 LQKENI. This CDR3 is 15 amino acids long.

This clone was seen only once. This rearrangement joins TRBV14 to TRBJ1-1, with D maybe TRBD1 (5 bases). The germline V and J ends were trimmed by 2 bases and 11 bases, with 24 bases remaining between them. This CDR3 has 16 residues. Germline lookup yields CDR1 SGHDN and CDR2 FVKESK. The chain's CDR3 is CASSQNEYGRGQTAFF. DNA for the CDR3: TGTGCCAGCAGCCAAAACGAGTACGGGAGAGGACAAACGGCTTTCTTT.

The chain joins TRBV10-3 to TRBJ2-2; D gene ambiguous. Trimming pared 3 bases from V and 2 bases from J, leaving 10 bases between. This CDR3 region has 15 residues. Germline loops: CDR1 ENHRY, CDR2 SYGVKD. CDR3 region: CAISDSRRNTGELFF. CDR3 nucleotides: TGTGCCATCAGTGACAGTCGGAGAAACACCGGGGAGCTGTTTTTT.

V is TRBV5-1 and J is TRBJ2-3; TRBD2 matches 8 bases. Germline CDR1 and CDR2: SGHRS and YFSETQ. The CDR3 is made up of 15 amino acids. After removal of 4 bases from V and 2 bases from J, the junction contained 6 bases not matched to a gene. The DNA for the CDR3 is TGCGCCAGCAGCGGTCAGCGGGGGAACACAGATACGCAGTATTTT. This encodes CASSGQRGNTDTQYF.

This clone was seen a handful of times. This chain uses TRBV29-1 with TRBJ1-2; unclear D gene. CDR3 length: 11 residues. The V gene's germline CDR1 is SQVTM and CDR2 ANQGSEA. V lost 5 bases, J lost 8 bases, and 12 bases lay in between. This CDR3 is CSVRLGEGYTF. The CDR3 region has the DNA TGCAGCGTTCGCCTCGGAGAGGGCTACACCTTC.

The chain joins TRBV15 to TRBJ2-6, with D possibly TRBD2 on 7 matching bases. This CDR3 comprises 16 residues. V gave up 8 bases and J gave up 0 bases, with 14 bases separating them. Germline CDR1 LNHNV, CDR2 YYDKDF (reference sequence). Written as DNA, the CDR3 is TGTGCCACCTCGGGGGGCAGTATCTCTGGGGCCAACGTCCTGACTTTC. Translating it yields CATSGGSISGANVLTF.

The rearrangement uses TRBV7-9 and TRBJ1-1, with D tentatively TRBD1 (5 bases). Germline loops: CDR1 SEHNR, CDR2 FQNEAQ (reference sequence). This CDR3 has 12 amino acids. The V end was cut by 6 bases, the J end by 5 bases, with 10 bases between. DNA of the CDR3: TGTGCCAGCAGGAATGGACAAACTGAAGCTTTCTTT. This codes for CASRNGQTEAFF. The variable domain in full, completed from reference TRBV7-9 and TRBJ1-1, reads DTGVSQNPRHKITKRGQNVTFRCDPISEHNRLYWYRQTLGQGPEFLTYFQNEAQLEKSRLLSDRFSAERPKGSFSTLEIQRTEQGDSAMYLCASRNGQTEAFFGQGTRLTVV.

This clone was observed a handful of times. The chain has TRBV28 and TRBJ1-1; no clear D. Germline V gene lookup returns CDR1 MDHEN and CDR2 SYDVKM. The V gene lost 8 bases and the J gene lost 2 bases, with 6 bases spanning the gap. The CDR3 contains 11 residues. CDR3 sequence (DNA): TGTGCCAGCGGACTAAACACTGAAGCTTTCTTT. Protein sequence: CASGLNTEAFF.

A single count supports this clone. The chain links TRBV18 to TRBJ2-7, with 16 bases identical to TRBD2. CDR3 length equals 17 residues. Trimming took 0 bases from V and 6 from J; bases not matched to a gene: 5. Germline V gene data show CDR1 as KGHSH and CDR2 as LQKENI. CDR3 region: CASSPPGTSGGAGEQYF. CDR3 DNA: TGTGCCAGCTCACCACCCGGGACTAGCGGGGGGGCAGGCGAGCAGTACTTC.